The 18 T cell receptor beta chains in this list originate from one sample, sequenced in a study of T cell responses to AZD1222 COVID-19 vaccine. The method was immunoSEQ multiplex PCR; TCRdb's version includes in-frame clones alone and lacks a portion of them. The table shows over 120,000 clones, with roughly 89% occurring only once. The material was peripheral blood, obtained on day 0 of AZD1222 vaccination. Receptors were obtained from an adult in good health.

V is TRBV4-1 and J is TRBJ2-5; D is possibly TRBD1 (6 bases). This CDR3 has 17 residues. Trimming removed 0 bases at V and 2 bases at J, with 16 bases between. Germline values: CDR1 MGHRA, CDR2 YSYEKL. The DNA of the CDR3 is TGCGCCAGCAGCCAAGATGCCCCAGGGGACCCTCAAGAGACCCAGTACTTC. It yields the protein CASSQDAPGDPQETQYF.

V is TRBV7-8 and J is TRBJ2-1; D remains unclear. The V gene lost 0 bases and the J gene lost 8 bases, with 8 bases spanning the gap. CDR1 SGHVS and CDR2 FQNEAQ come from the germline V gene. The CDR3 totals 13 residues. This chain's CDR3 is CASSLALGDEQFF. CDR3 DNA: TGTGCCAGCAGCTTAGCGCTTGGTGATGAGCAGTTCTTC.

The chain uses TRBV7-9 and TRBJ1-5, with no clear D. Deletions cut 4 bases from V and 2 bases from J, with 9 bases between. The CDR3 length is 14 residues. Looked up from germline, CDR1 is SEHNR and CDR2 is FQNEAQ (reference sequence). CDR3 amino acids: CASSSSTGNQPQHF. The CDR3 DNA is TGTGCCAGCAGCTCGTCGACGGGCAATCAGCCCCAGCATTTT.

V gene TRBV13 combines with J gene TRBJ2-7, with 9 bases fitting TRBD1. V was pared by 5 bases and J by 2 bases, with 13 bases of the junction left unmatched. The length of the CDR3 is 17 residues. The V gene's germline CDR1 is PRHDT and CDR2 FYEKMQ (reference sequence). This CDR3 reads CASSQYFGQGLTYEQYF. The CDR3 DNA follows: TGTGCCAGCAGCCAATACTTCGGACAGGGGTTGACCTACGAGCAGTACTTC.

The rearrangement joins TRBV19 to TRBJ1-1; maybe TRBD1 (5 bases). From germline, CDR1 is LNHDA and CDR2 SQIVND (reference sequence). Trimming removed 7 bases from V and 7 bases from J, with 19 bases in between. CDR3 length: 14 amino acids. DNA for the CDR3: TGTGCCAGTACACGTAATCTCCAGGGTGGTGAAGCTTTCTTT. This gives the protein CASTRNLQGGEAFF.

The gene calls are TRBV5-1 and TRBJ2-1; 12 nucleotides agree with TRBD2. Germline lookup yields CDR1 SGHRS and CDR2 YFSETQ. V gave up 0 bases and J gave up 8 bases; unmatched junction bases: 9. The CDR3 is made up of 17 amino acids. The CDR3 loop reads CASSLAPLAGGGDEQFF. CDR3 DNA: TGCGCCAGCAGCTTGGCTCCACTAGCGGGAGGAGGGGATGAGCAGTTCTTC.

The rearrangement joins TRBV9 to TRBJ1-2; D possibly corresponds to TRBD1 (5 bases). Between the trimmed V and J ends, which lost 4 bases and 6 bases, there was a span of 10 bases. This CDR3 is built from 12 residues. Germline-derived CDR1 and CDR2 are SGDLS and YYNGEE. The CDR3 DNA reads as TGTGCCAGCAGCAAACGGGGCGATGGCTACACCTTC. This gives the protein CASSKRGDGYTF.

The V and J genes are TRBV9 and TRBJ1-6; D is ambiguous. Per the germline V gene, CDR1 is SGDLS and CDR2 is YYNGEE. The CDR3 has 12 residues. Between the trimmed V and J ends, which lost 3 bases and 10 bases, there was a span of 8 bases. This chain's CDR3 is CASSGSNSPLHF. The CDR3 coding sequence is TGTGCCAGCAGCGGATCGAACTCACCCCTCCACTTT.

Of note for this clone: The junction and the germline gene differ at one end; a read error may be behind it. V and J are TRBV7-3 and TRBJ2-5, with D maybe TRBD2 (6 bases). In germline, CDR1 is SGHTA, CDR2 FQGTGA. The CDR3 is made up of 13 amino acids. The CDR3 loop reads CASSPGTQETQHF. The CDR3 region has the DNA TGTGCCAGCAGCCCAGGGACTCAAGAGACCCAACACTTC.

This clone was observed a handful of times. The DNA of the CDR3 is TGTGCCAGCAGCTTGACCCCACGACCAATTCAAGAGACCCAGTACTTC. Translation gives CASSLTPRPIQETQYF. This chain connects TRBV5-6 to TRBJ2-5; D uncertain. Germline CDR1 SGHDT, CDR2 YYEEEE. CDR3 length equals 16 residues. Trimming left V 1 base short and J 2 bases short, with 15 bases between.

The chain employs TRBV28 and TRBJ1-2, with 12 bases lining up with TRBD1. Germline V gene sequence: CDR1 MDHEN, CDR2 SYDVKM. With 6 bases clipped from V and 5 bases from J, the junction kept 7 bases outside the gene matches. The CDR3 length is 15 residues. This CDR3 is CASSSPGQGAYGYTF. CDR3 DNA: TGTGCCAGCAGCTCTCCGGGACAGGGGGCTTATGGCTACACCTTC.

This CDR3 reads CASSSHRVRGQSPLHF. DNA for the CDR3: TGTGCCAGCAGCTCTCACAGGGTACGTGGACAATCACCCCTCCACTTT. This chain connects TRBV5-4 to TRBJ1-6, with D possibly matching TRBD1 (6 bases). Germline loops: CDR1 SGHNT, CDR2 YYREEE (reference sequence). This CDR3 region has 16 residues. Trimming removed 3 bases at V and 10 bases at J, with 20 bases between.

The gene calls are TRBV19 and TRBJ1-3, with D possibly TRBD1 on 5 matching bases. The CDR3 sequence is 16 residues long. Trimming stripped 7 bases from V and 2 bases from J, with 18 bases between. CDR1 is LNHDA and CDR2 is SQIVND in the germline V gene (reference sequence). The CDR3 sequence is CASTYLQGFPGNTIYF. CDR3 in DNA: TGTGCCAGTACCTACCTGCAGGGCTTCCCTGGAAACACCATATATTTT.

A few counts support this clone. CDR3 DNA: TGTGCCAGCTCACCACTAGGGGGGGGAGCCCGCTACACCTTC. This sequence encodes CASSPLGGGARYTF. The V gene is TRBV18, the J gene TRBJ1-2; D perhaps matches TRBD1 (6 bases). The CDR3 length is 14 residues. Trimming stripped 1 base from V and 9 bases from J, with 15 bases between. Germline lookup yields CDR1 KGHSH and CDR2 LQKENI.

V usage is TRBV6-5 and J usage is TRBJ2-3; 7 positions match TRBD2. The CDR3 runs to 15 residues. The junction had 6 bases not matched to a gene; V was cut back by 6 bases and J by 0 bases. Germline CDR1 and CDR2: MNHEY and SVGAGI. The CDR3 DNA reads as TGTGCCAGCAGGCCTCTAGCGGCTAGCACAGATACGCAGTATTTT. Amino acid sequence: CASRPLAASTDTQYF.

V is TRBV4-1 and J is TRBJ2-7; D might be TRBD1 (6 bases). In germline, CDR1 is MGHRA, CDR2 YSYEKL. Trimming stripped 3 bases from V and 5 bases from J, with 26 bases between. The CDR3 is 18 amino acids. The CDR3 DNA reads TGCGCCAGCAGCCATCCCCTGGGGGCCGGGACACTGAGGGACGAGCAGTACTTC. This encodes CASSHPLGAGTLRDEQYF.

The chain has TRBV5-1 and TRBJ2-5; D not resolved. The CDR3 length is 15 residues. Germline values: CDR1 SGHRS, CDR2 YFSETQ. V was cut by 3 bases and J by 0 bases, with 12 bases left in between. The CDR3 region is CASSWARMYQETQYF. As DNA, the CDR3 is TGCGCCAGCAGCTGGGCCCGGATGTACCAAGAGACCCAGTACTTC.

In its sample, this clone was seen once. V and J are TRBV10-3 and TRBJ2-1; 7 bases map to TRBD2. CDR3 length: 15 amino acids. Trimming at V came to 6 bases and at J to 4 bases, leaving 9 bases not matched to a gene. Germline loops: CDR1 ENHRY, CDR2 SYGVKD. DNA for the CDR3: TGTGCCATCAGCGGACGGGAGCGGGGATACAATGAGCAGTTCTTC. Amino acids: CAISGRERGYNEQFF.